Reported below is one T cell receptor (beta chain). Germline loops: CDR1 SGHTA, CDR2 FQGNSA. The V gene lost 2 bases and the J gene lost 3 bases, with 11 bases spanning the gap. The CDR3 is 15 amino acids. In the original processing: From reference gene primer amplification, estimates of nucleated cell counts were derived. Using immunoSEQ multiplex PCR, the repertoire was profiled, and TCRdb retains in-frame clones only, with some absent. That table supplies the V and J calls and clone size; D and trimming were determined from the DNA. The data contain about 18,000 clones, about 85% of them singletons. The sample belongs to a study of blood T cell repertoires in COVID-19. Looking at the study overall: Samples of COVID-19 (acute and convalescent) were obtained from the United States, Italy and Spain. PBMCs, B-cell-depleted T cells, or T cells were the source of the cDNA or gDNA that made up the material.

The sequence was obtained from a man aged 50-60 years with active COVID-19. The chain links TRBV7-2 to TRBJ1-5, with D tentatively TRBD1 (6 bases). The sequencing input was peripheral blood. The CDR3 loop reads CASSLIRGTNQPQHF. CDR3 coding DNA: TGTGCCAGCAGCTTAATCAGGGGAACCAATCAGCCCCAGCATTTT. Together with reference TRBV7-2 and TRBJ1-5, the CDR3 gives the full variable domain: GAGVSQSPSNKVTEKGKDVELRCDPISGHTALYWYRQSLGQGLEFLIYFQGNSAPDKSGLPSDRFSAERTGGSVSTLTIQRTQQEDSAVYLCASSLIRGTNQPQHFGDGTRLSIL.